This TCR beta chain stems from a study of blood T cell repertoires in COVID-19 (dated by TCRdb to 2020 to 2022). In the study overall: Samples from collaborators originated in the United States, Italy and Spain and spanned both the acute and convalescent phases of COVID-19. The samples were drawn from the first 160 participants of the ongoing ImmuneRACE study and from roughly 1,300 subjects provided by 6 global collaborators. HLA class I and class II types, where available, came from metadata supplied by the sample provider rather than from assay-based typing. The dataset comprised deeply sampled blood TCRbeta repertoires from subjects exposed to, actively infected with, or recovered from COVID-19. Sample metadata almost always included a de-identified subject ID, COVID-19 status, age in years and sex. The repertoires were released in a freely available public database meant as a resource for research on the immune response to SARS-CoV-2. The material from the prospective study consisted of cDNA or gDNA derived from T cells, B-cell-depleted T cells, or PBMCs.

The immunoSEQ Assay, a bias-controlled multiplex PCR, was used to amplify TCRbeta CDR3 regions from genomic DNA. The source study handled its data this way. Within the assay, amplification of reference gene primers was used to estimate how many nucleated cells each sample contained. To quantify the absolute abundance of each unique TCRbeta CDR3 rearrangement, sequence reads were collapsed and filtered. For each sample, productive Simpson clonality was calculated as the square root of Simpson's diversity index over productive rearrangements. In its TCRdb copy, this immuneACCESS table keeps in-frame sequences only and misses some clones. Where compared with another copy, unresolved V genes explain less than half of these, and the others have no known cause. D and trimming come from the DNA, and the V and J calls and clone size come from that table. This sample is represented by 140,000 to 150,000 clones; approximately 80% of them were singletons. The top ten hold around 3.1% of the sample.

Collaborating institutions collected whole blood in K2EDTA tubes following their own protocols. For TCRbeta analysis, collaborator samples were shipped as frozen whole blood, as isolated PBMCs, or as DNA extracted from either sample type. V lost 6 bases and J lost 10 bases; the stretch between them is 13 bases long. For CDR1 and CDR2, the germline V gene lists MNHEY and SVGAGI. The CDR3 runs 13 residues from the cysteine to the phenylalanine. The entry retains the CDR3 DNA only, 39 bases that are in frame from base 1. Study-level results and caveats: The quantity of clinical and demographic metadata differed by source and by participant and was supplied without curation.

This clone has only a few counts. Its antigen is still unknown. Per-base qualities were not stored, and no clone one base away is much larger. Sequenced sample: peripheral blood. This TCR came from a middle-aged woman with active or convalescent COVID-19. The rearranged chain carries TRBV6-5 and TRBJ1-6, with a tentative D gene TRBD1 over 6 matching bases. The CDR3 region: CASSPGVPSPLHF. The nucleotides are TGTGCCAGCAGCCCAGGGGTCCCCTCACCCCTCCACTTT.